Below, one TCR beta chain is given with its context. What it recognizes is unknown. Expressed TCRB transcripts were sequenced because the entire RNA isolate underwent reverse transcription. Libraries were prepared by immunoSEQ multiplex PCR; TCRdb keeps only in-frame clonotypes and omits some of them. Among tens of thousands of clones listed, roughly 70% were seen once. This sample was taken from a study of beta chain features in type 1 diabetes. The germline CDR1 and CDR2 sequences are KGHSH and LQKENI. V shed 2 bases and J shed 3 bases, with 14 bases lying between them. CDR3 length: 16 amino acids. Study-level results: Type 1 diabetes patients showed a moderate but significant shortening of TCRB CDR3s in all four CD4+ subsets. Across patients, naive, central memory and Treg TCRB repertoires exhibited apparently greater similarity than was observed across healthy donors.

The TCR sequence derives from a woman between 35 and 50 years old with type 1 diabetes. The specimen was stem cell memory CD4+ T cells from blood. The chain carries TRBV18 and TRBJ1-5; D may be TRBD1 (5 bases). CDR3 sequence reads: CASSPGVTADNQPQHF. In DNA form, the CDR3 reads TGTGCCAGCTCACCAGGGGTGACAGCAGACAATCAGCCCCAGCATTTT.